The clone carrying this T cell receptor beta chain was seen once. CDR1 and CDR2 from the germline V gene are SGHRS and YFSETQ. The CDR3 consists of 17 residues. V lost 3 bases, J lost 9 bases, and 9 bases stayed unmatched. The sample originates from a study of blood T cell repertoires in COVID-19. Study-wide background: Material from acute and convalescent COVID-19 was sourced from the United States, Italy and Spain. The analysed material was cDNA or gDNA that came from T cells, B-cell-depleted T cells, or PBMCs.

TCRdb's copy holds only in-frame clones and misses some; the assay was immunoSEQ multiplex PCR. The sample lists about 72,000 clones, roughly 85% occurring once. The J gene is TRBJ2-1, the V gene TRBV5-1, with TRBD2 matching 16 bases. This clonotype originated in a woman older than 75 with acute or convalescent COVID-19. The sequenced sample consisted of peripheral blood. CDR3 amino acids: CASSSLGTSGRVSEQFF. The CDR3, as DNA: TGCGCCAGCAGCTCCTTAGGGACTAGCGGGAGGGTTAGTGAGCAGTTCTTC.